The rows below give T cell receptor beta chains drawn from one sample of a study of T cells after yellow fever vaccination. TCRdb passed the 5' RACE reads through MiXCR, listing each CDR3 protein once. This table holds around 140,000 distinct CDR3 sequences, about 8% found once. The sample here was CD4+ T cells sorted from PBMCs, taken 5 days after the yellow fever booster vaccination. Every receptor here comes from a man in his thirties or forties who received the YFV17D yellow fever vaccine. Both conserved end residues are part of each CDR3. A D gene is named only where the DNA matches it firmly. Where a row states a size, it is once, few, many or the class of an expanded clone; other rows omit it.

TRBV5-1	TRBJ2-5	NA	NA	CASSDIPGPQETQYF	TGCGCCAGCAGCGATATCCCGGGGCCACAAGAGACCCAGTACTTC
TRBV7-2	TRBJ2-5	NA	many	CASSLAGVAKTQYF	TGTGCCAGCAGCTTAGCGGGAGTCGCGAAGACCCAGTACTTC
TRBV24-1	TRBJ2-2	TRBD2	many	CATSDRSGRGYTGELFF	TGTGCCACCAGTGATCGTAGCGGGAGAGGTTACACCGGGGAGCTGTTTTTT
TRBV20-1	TRBJ2-1	TRBD2	many	CSARDLTSGRVGNEQFF	TGCAGTGCTAGAGATTTGACTAGCGGGAGGGTGGGCAATGAGCAGTTCTTC
TRBV5-1	TRBJ2-1	NA	many	CASSYNYEQFF	TGCGCCAGCAGTTATAACTATGAGCAGTTCTTC
TRBV5-1	TRBJ2-3	TRBD2	many	CASSPRLAGGLDTQYF	TGCGCCAGCAGCCCTCGACTAGCGGGAGGGCTGGATACGCAGTATTTT
TRBV11-3	TRBJ2-2	NA	few	CASSYTANTGELFF	TGTGCCAGCAGCTACACCGCGAACACCGGGGAGCTGTTTTTT
TRBV6-5	TRBJ2-1	TRBD2	many	CASRSGGGSYNEQFF	TGTGCCAGCAGATCGGGGGGGGGCTCCTACAATGAGCAGTTCTTC
TRBV3-1	TRBJ1-1	TRBD1	many	CASSRRDSKLNTEAFF	TGTGCCAGCAGCCGCCGGGACAGTAAATTGAACACTGAAGCTTTCTTT
TRBV29-1	TRBJ1-4	NA	few	CSVARGGEKLFF	TGCAGCGTTGCCAGGGGAGGGGAAAAACTGTTTTTT
TRBV7-2	TRBJ2-3	TRBD1	many	CASSRRGQGVDTQYF	TGTGCCAGCAGCCGAAGGGGACAGGGAGTAGATACGCAGTATTTT
TRBV19	TRBJ2-1	TRBD2	many	CASSFTSGGGYEQFF	TGTGCCAGTAGTTTTACTAGCGGGGGGGGGTATGAGCAGTTCTTC
TRBV6-1	TRBJ1-1	TRBD1	many	CASSRTGTGGEAFF	TGTGCCAGCAGTAGAACCGGGACAGGGGGCGAAGCTTTCTTT
TRBV7-9	TRBJ1-2	NA	many	CASSLGLVGYTF	TGTGCCAGCAGCTTAGGGTTGGTCGGCTACACCTTC
TRBV5-1	TRBJ1-1	NA	many	CASSLEVTTRNTEAFF	TGCGCCAGCAGCTTGGAGGTGACAACTCGGAACACTGAAGCTTTCTTT
TRBV24-1	TRBJ2-1	TRBD1	few	CATSDSPAGTGGNEQFF	TGTGCCACCAGTGACTCGCCGGCCGGGACAGGGGGCAATGAGCAGTTCTTC
TRBV20-1	TRBJ2-1	NA	many	CSAHRLVSAFEQFF	TGCAGTGCCCATCGACTAGTATCGGCATTTGAGCAGTTCTTC
TRBV4-3	TRBJ2-3	TRBD1	many	CASSQAGQGSADTQYF	TGCGCCAGCAGCCAAGCGGGACAGGGAAGCGCAGATACGCAGTATTTT
TRBV5-4	TRBJ2-5	TRBD2	many	CASSPRGGAETQYF	TGTGCCAGCAGCCCCCGGGGGGGCGCGGAGACCCAGTACTTC
TRBV30	TRBJ2-4	NA	many	CAWTGGGNIQYF	TGTGCCTGGACAGGGGGAGGAAACATTCAGTACTTC
TRBV5-6	TRBJ2-1	NA	NA	CASSPGVSSYNEQFF	TGTGCCAGCAGTCCTGGGGTTAGCTCCTACAATGAGCAGTTCTTC
TRBV6-2/TRBV6-3	TRBJ2-3	NA	many	CASTPPGADTQYF	TGTGCCAGCACCCCCCCAGGGGCAGATACGCAGTATTTT
TRBV4-1	TRBJ1-1	TRBD1	NA	CASSRGTGTNTEAFF	TGCGCCAGCAGCCGCGGGACAGGGACGAACACTGAAGCTTTCTTT
TRBV12-3/TRBV12-4	TRBJ2-2	TRBD2	many	CASRASGVDTGELFF	TGTGCCAGCAGGGCTAGCGGGGTCGACACCGGGGAGCTGTTTTTT
TRBV5-1	TRBJ2-2	NA	many	CASSDPGELSGELFF	TGCGCCAGCAGCGATCCGGGGGAGCTCTCCGGGGAGCTGTTTTTT
TRBV7-2	TRBJ2-1	NA	NA	CASSSVWGDEQFF	TGTGCCAGCAGCTCAGTTTGGGGCGATGAGCAGTTCTTC
TRBV28	TRBJ2-7	TRBD2	many	CASSQWRESYEQYF	TGTGCCAGCAGTCAGTGGCGGGAGAGCTACGAGCAGTACTTC
TRBV3-1	TRBJ2-4	NA	many	CASSSLVRGVQNIQYF	TGTGCCAGCAGCTCGCTAGTGAGGGGGGTCCAAAACATTCAGTACTTC
TRBV29-1	TRBJ1-5	TRBD1	many	CSVATGGNQPQHF	TGCAGCGTTGCGACAGGGGGAAATCAGCCCCAGCATTTT
TRBV20-1	TRBJ2-3	NA	many	CSASGRLFGTDTQYF	TGCAGTGCTAGTGGTAGATTATTCGGCACAGATACGCAGTATTTT
TRBV20-1	TRBJ1-2	NA	many	CSARERGANYGYTF	TGCAGTGCTAGGGAAAGAGGGGCTAACTATGGCTACACCTTC
TRBV7-8	TRBJ2-5	NA	many	CASSLAEIQETQYF	TGTGCCAGCAGCTTAGCCGAAATCCAAGAGACCCAGTACTTC
TRBV7-2	TRBJ2-1	TRBD2	NA	CSSSLTGLRYNEQFF	TGTTCCAGCAGCTTAACGGGACTACGCTACAATGAGCAGTTCTTC
TRBV3-1	TRBJ2-7	TRBD1	NA	CACSQESRDRGKQYF	TGTGCCTGCAGCCAAGAGAGCCGTGACAGGGGAAAGCAGTACTTC
TRBV10-3	TRBJ2-1	TRBD2	few	CAISDPGGTQFF	TGTGCCATCAGTGACCCGGGGGGAACTCAGTTCTTC
TRBV6-2/TRBV6-3	TRBJ2-6	NA	many	CASGGAAGANVLTF	TGTGCCAGCGGGGGGGCCGCTGGGGCCAACGTCCTGACTTTC
TRBV5-1	TRBJ2-3	NA	many	CASSPAPRDTQYF	TGCGCCAGCAGCCCGGCCCCCAGAGATACGCAGTATTTT
TRBV2	TRBJ1-1	TRBD1	many	CASSYRGITEAFF	TGTGCCAGCAGTTACAGGGGTATTACTGAAGCTTTCTTT
TRBV7-2	TRBJ2-1	TRBD2	few	CASTPGLAGYEQFF	TGTGCCAGCACGCCGGGACTAGCGGGTTATGAGCAGTTCTTC
TRBV10-2	TRBJ2-1	TRBD2	NA	CASSSSGRKSEQFF	TGCGCCAGCAGTTCTAGCGGGAGGAAGTCGGAGCAGTTCTTC
TRBV20-1	TRBJ2-7	NA	many	CSAPSGKGSYEQYF	TGCAGTGCTCCATCTGGGAAAGGATCCTACGAGCAGTACTTC
TRBV19	TRBJ2-2	TRBD2	few	CASRFSGSANTGELFF	TGTGCCAGTAGGTTCAGCGGGAGCGCGAACACCGGGGAGCTGTTTTTT
TRBV20-1	TRBJ1-4	TRBD1	many	CSARKGAMPNEKLFF	TGCAGTGCTAGAAAGGGGGCGATGCCTAATGAAAAACTGTTTTTT
TRBV30	TRBJ2-1	TRBD2	NA	CAWRRGGTRDNEQFF	TGTGCCTGGAGAAGAGGTGGGACTAGGGATAATGAGCAGTTCTTC
TRBV7-9	TRBJ2-7	NA	many	CASSLVPSLQSYEQYF	TGTGCCAGCAGCTTAGTACCTAGCCTACAGTCCTACGAGCAGTACTTC
TRBV24-1	TRBJ2-5	NA	many	CATSDLGEETQYF	TGTGCCACCAGTGATCTTGGGGAAGAGACCCAGTACTTC
TRBV29-1	TRBJ2-7	TRBD2	NA	CRVAGLAGPMGEQYF	TGCAGAGTGGCGGGACTAGCGGGACCCATGGGGGAGCAGTACTTC
TRBV19	TRBJ2-5	NA	NA	CATQPSGSVETQYF	TGTGCCACCCAACCCTCCGGGAGTGTAGAGACCCAGTACTTC
TRBV12-3/TRBV12-4	TRBJ2-1	NA	many	CASRQERNEQFF	TGTGCCAGCAGACAAGAGCGCAATGAGCAGTTCTTC